The 8 T cell receptor beta chains below all came from one sample that was sequenced in a study of Graves' ophthalmopathy and Graves' hyperthyroidism. Investigators amplified TCR beta CDR3 regions from RNA transcripts. Investigators did first-round RT-PCR with HTBI primers, then second-round multiplex PCR. TCRdb recomputed calls from the multiplex PCR reads with MiXCR, one row per CDR3 protein. The table has 170,000 or so distinct CDR3 sequences, about 40% seen once; the top ten hold 5.8%. Sequencing was carried out using peripheral blood. The receptor set was obtained from a woman in her 40s with Graves' ophthalmopathy.

This chain joins TRBV7-9 and TRBJ2-7; no reliable D call. The germline V gene encodes CDR1 SEHNR and CDR2 FQNEAQ (reference sequence). V dropped 7 bases and J dropped 3 bases, with 10 bases sitting between them. CDR3 length: 12 residues. CDR3 sequence: CASTAASYEQYF. CDR3 DNA sequence: TGTGCCAGCACCGCGGCTAGCTACGAGCAGTACTTC.

This clonotype was counted many times. The chain joins TRBV20-1 to TRBJ2-5; D unresolved. With 4 bases removed from V and 2 bases from J, the gap between germline ends came to 11 bases. This CDR3 has 13 amino acids. CDR1 is DFQATT and CDR2 is SNEGSKA in the germline V gene (reference sequence). The CDR3 loop is CSAMLGGQETQYF. In nucleotides, the CDR3 is TGCAGTGCTATGCTAGGTGGGCAAGAGACCCAGTACTTC.

This clonotype came up a few times. The chain is built from TRBV20-1 and TRBJ1-1; 12 bases are shared with TRBD1. CDR1 is DFQATT and CDR2 is SNEGSKA in the germline V gene (reference sequence). V lost 5 bases, J lost 0 bases, and 4 bases stayed unmatched. The CDR3 extends over 15 amino acids. The CDR3 loop reads CSAAGTGGVNTEAFF. In DNA, the CDR3 is TGCAGTGCTGCCGGGACAGGGGGCGTGAACACTGAAGCTTTCTTT.

The chain has TRBV6-2 or TRBV6-3 and TRBJ2-7; D is perhaps TRBD1 or TRBD2 (5 bases each). Trimming removed 0 bases from V and 2 bases from J, with 11 bases in between. The germline V gene encodes CDR1 MNHEY and CDR2 SVGEGT. The CDR3 extends over 15 amino acids. CDR3 DNA sequence: TGTGCCAGCAGTTACTCGAGGGGAAGACCCTACGAGCAGTACTTC. Translated, it gives CASSYSRGRPYEQYF.

The J gene is TRBJ1-5, the V gene TRBV7-2, with TRBD1 matching over 7 bases. V shed 4 bases, J shed 3 bases, and the junction held 6 bases outside the gene matches. CDR1 is SGHTA, CDR2 FQGNSA, per germline. The CDR3 spans 15 residues. The CDR3 region is CASSSRTGINQPQHF. The DNA of the CDR3 is TGTGCCAGCAGCTCGCGGACAGGAATCAATCAGCCCCAGCATTTT.

The chain couples TRBV10-3 to TRBJ1-1; the D gene is possibly TRBD1 (5 bases). Trimming shortened V by 6 bases and J by 5 bases, and 22 bases separated the two germline ends. CDR3 size: 16 residues. Germline V gives CDR1 ENHRY, CDR2 SYGVKD. CDR3 nucleotides: TGTGCCATCAGGCGGTCAGGAGAAGGGGCTGGGACTGAAGCTTTCTTT. This translates into CAIRRSGEGAGTEAFF.

This chain joins TRBV7-3 and TRBJ2-5, with D possibly being TRBD2 (7 bases). The V gene lost 6 bases and the J gene lost 4 bases, with 18 bases spanning the gap. Germline lookup yields CDR1 SGHTA and CDR2 FQGTGA. The CDR3 contains 15 residues. This CDR3 is CASSLRQGRGETQYF. The CDR3 DNA is TGTGCCAGCAGTTTACGTCAGGGGAGGGGAGAGACCCAGTACTTC.

This clonotype was counted at least ten times. This sequence joins TRBV7-2 and TRBJ2-7; TRBD1 matches at 7 bases. Unmatched junction bases numbered 6, after V lost 1 base and J lost 0 bases. Germline V lookup: CDR1 SGHTA, CDR2 FQGNSA. The CDR3 contains 16 residues. The CDR3 is CASSLGRAGGSYEQYF. As DNA, the CDR3 is TGTGCCAGCAGCTTAGGGAGAGCAGGGGGCTCCTACGAGCAGTACTTC.